The present T cell receptor beta chain was sequenced within a study of blood T cell repertoires in COVID-19. The data were produced by immunoSEQ multiplex PCR, yet TCRdb's version contains in-frame clones alone and is incomplete. Altogether 250,000 to 300,000 clones are present, about nine tenths being singletons, with the ten largest covering 2.3%. The TCR originated in a woman between 40 and 55 years old with acute COVID-19. Sequencing was performed on PBMCs or T cells enriched from blood (not recorded which).

The CDR3 region has the DNA TGTGCCAGCAGCATGGGACTAGCGGGGGCCGCAGATACGCAGTATTTT. Protein: CASSMGLAGAADTQYF. The V and J genes are TRBV5-4 and TRBJ2-3; 14 bases fit TRBD2. CDR1 and CDR2 (germline): SGHNT, YYREEE (reference sequence). The CDR3 extends over 16 amino acids. The V segment lost 4 bases and the J segment 4 bases; nucleotides outside the gene matches: 5.